The rows below give T cell receptor beta chains drawn from one sample of a study of blood T cell repertoires in COVID-19. Sequencing was performed with immunoSEQ multiplex PCR; in TCRdb, only in-frame clones are kept and a portion is missing. The sample yields approximately 280,000 clones, 65% to 85% seen once. Sequences were obtained from peripheral blood. These receptors came from a human donor with COVID-19, enrolled during active disease. The donor label of this sample is uncertain. Both conserved end residues are part of each CDR3. The D gene is left open where the match is weak. A clone size is listed for some rows: how often the clone was seen (once, few, many), or a class if it is expanded.

d_call	clone_size	j_call	v_call	cdr3_nt	cdr3_aa
TRBD2	.	TRBJ2-5	TRBV2	TGTGCCAGCAGAAGCCCCGGGACTAGCGGGAGTCGAGGAGAGACCCAGTACTTC	CASRSPGTSGSRGETQYF
TRBD2	.	TRBJ2-2	TRBV7-9	TGTGCCAGCCTAGCGGGAGATCCCGGGGAGCTGTTTTTT	CASLAGDPGELFF
.	once	TRBJ2-5	TRBV28	TGTGCCAGCAGTAAACCCAGGGCAGAGACCCAGTACTTC	CASSKPRAETQYF
TRBD1	.	TRBJ2-6	TRBV6-2/TRBV6-3	TGTGCCAGCAGTTTCAGGACAGGGAATTCTGGGGCCAACGTCCTGACTTTC	CASSFRTGNSGANVLTF
TRBD1	.	TRBJ1-5	TRBV10-3	TGTGCCATCAGTGACCCCAGGGGGCCGGGTGAGCCCCAGCATTTT	CAISDPRGPGEPQHF
.	.	TRBJ1-1	TRBV5-3	TGTGCCAGAAGCCTTATAAACGGACCGACGGAGGACACTGAAGCTTTCTTT	CARSLINGPTEDTEAFF
.	.	TRBJ2-1	TRBV27	TGTGCCAGCAGTTTATTAGTGGACAATGAGCAGTTCTTC	CASSLLVDNEQFF
TRBD2	many	TRBJ2-5	TRBV28	TGTGCCAGCAGTACCCGTCTAGCGGGGACCCAGTACTTC	CASSTRLAGTQYF
TRBD1	.	TRBJ2-2	TRBV6-5	TGTGCCAGCAGCGACAGGGGGAGGGGCACCGGGGAGCTGTTTTTT	CASSDRGRGTGELFF
TRBD1	.	TRBJ1-5	TRBV28	TGTGCCAGCAGCTTATATGGGACAGGGGGAAGTCAGCCCCAGCATTTT	CASSLYGTGGSQPQHF
TRBD1	.	TRBJ2-7	TRBV30	TGTGCCTGGAAGGCGGACAGGGACTACGAGCAGTACTTC	CAWKADRDYEQYF
.	once	TRBJ1-5	TRBV28	TGTGCCAGCACCGCTGGTAGTCAGGCCTATCAGCCCCAGCATTTT	CASTAGSQAYQPQHF
TRBD2	.	TRBJ2-2	TRBV5-1	TGCGCCAGCCAGACTAGCGGGAGCACCGGGGAGCTGTTTTTT	CASQTSGSTGELFF
TRBD1	.	TRBJ1-5	TRBV30	TGTGCCTGGAGTGGACAGGGGGGCAATCAGCCCCAGCATTTT	CAWSGQGGNQPQHF
TRBD2	.	TRBJ2-1	TRBV6-1	TGTGCCAGCAGTGAAAGCCCAAAACTAGCGGAAATGGTAAATGAGCAGTTCTTC	CASSESPKLAEMVNEQFF
.	.	TRBJ1-1	TRBV15	TGTGCCACCAGCAGAGACCCCGGGACAACGAACACTGAAGCTTTCTTT	CATSRDPGTTNTEAFF